The 22 T cell receptor beta chains reported below all come from one sample, sequenced in a study of shared clonotypes between healthy human individuals. The table came from immunoSEQ multiplex PCR; TCRdb's copy has only in-frame clones and leaves some out. There are just over 2,000,000 clones in the sample; over 85% occur only once, and 0.1% to 0.15% lies in the top ten. The specimen sequenced was naive CD4+ T cells sorted from blood. Sample subset: CD45RA+ positively selected. These receptors originate from a man aged 18 to 30 in good health.

This chain links TRBV30 with TRBJ2-2; D unresolved. CDR3 size: 14 residues. CDR1 and CDR2 (germline): GTSNPN, SVGIG (reference sequence). Trimming pared 0 bases from V and 3 bases from J, leaving 8 bases between. The CDR3 DNA reads as TGTGCCTGGAGTGTAGGACCCCACACCGGGGAGCTGTTTTTT. It specifies CAWSVGPHTGELFF.

The gene calls are TRBV6-5 and TRBJ2-3, with TRBD1 matching 7 bases. The junction had 4 bases not matched to a gene; V was cut back by 2 bases and J by 5 bases. The germline gives CDR1 MNHEY, CDR2 SVGAGI. The CDR3 has 14 amino acids. CDR3 DNA sequence: TGTGCCAGCAGTTACCAGAGGGGGCGAGATACGCAGTATTTT. This gives the protein CASSYQRGRDTQYF.

The rearrangement links TRBV5-1 to TRBJ2-5, with 10 positions matching TRBD1. V shed 4 bases, J shed 5 bases, and the junction held 8 bases outside the gene matches. This CDR3 is 15 amino acids long. CDR1 SGHRS and CDR2 YFSETQ come from the germline V gene. CDR3 residues: CASSRRTGGGETQYF. The CDR3 DNA follows: TGCGCCAGCAGCAGACGGACAGGGGGAGGTGAGACCCAGTACTTC.

The rearrangement joins TRBV15 to TRBJ1-2; no firm D call. This CDR3 region has 16 residues. Trimming stripped 3 bases from V and 4 bases from J, with 18 bases between. Germline V CDR1 and CDR2: LNHNV, YYDKDF (reference sequence). Written as DNA, the CDR3 is TGTGCCACCAGCAGTATCCAAGGACCGATGTCCTATGGCTACACCTTC. This codes for CATSSIQGPMSYGYTF.

This sequence joins TRBV2 and TRBJ1-1; no definite D call. This CDR3 is built from 15 residues. Germline-derived CDR1 and CDR2 are SNHLY and FYNNEI. The V and J ends lost 7 bases and 0 bases respectively, with 15 bases between them. CDR3 sequence (DNA): TGTGCCAGCAAGGCCCTGGTCGGGGTGAACACTGAAGCTTTCTTT. Translation: CASKALVGVNTEAFF.

The J gene is TRBJ1-6, the V gene TRBV11-2; TRBD1 matches at 8 bases. The CDR3 spans 14 residues. From germline, CDR1 is SGHAT and CDR2 FQNNGV. The ends lost 5 bases at V and 6 bases at J; junction bases unmatched: 3. The CDR3 spells CASSLTGVNSPLHF. CDR3 nucleotides: TGTGCCAGCAGCCTGACAGGGGTTAATTCACCCCTCCACTTT.

V is TRBV28 and J is TRBJ1-5; D is unclear. V was trimmed by 7 bases and J by 0 bases, leaving 10 bases between them. CDR3 length: 14 residues. The V gene's germline CDR1 is MDHEN and CDR2 SYDVKM. CDR3 sequence: CASNVYDSNQPQHF. In nucleotides, the CDR3 is TGTGCCAGCAACGTGTATGATAGCAATCAGCCCCAGCATTTT.

The chain couples TRBV6-5 to TRBJ2-7; tentatively, D is TRBD1 (7 bases). There are 10 residues in the CDR3. Germline V CDR1 and CDR2: MNHEY, SVGAGI. V gave up 10 bases and J gave up 12 bases, with 16 bases separating them. The CDR3 bases are TGTGCCACCTTCCAGGGGGGTTGGTACTTC. Translating it yields CATFQGGWYF.

V and J are TRBV2 and TRBJ2-7; the D gene is possibly TRBD2 (5 bases). CDR3 size: 14 residues. The ends were cut back, 0 bases at V and 3 bases at J, with 9 bases in the middle. Germline lookup yields CDR1 SNHLY and CDR2 FYNNEI. CDR3 nucleotides: TGTGCCAGCAGTGAAGCGGCCGGGAACTACGAGCAGTACTTC. Protein: CASSEAAGNYEQYF.

The chain carries TRBV29-1 and TRBJ1-5, with D tentatively TRBD1 (5 bases). Germline loops: CDR1 SQVTM, CDR2 ANQGSEA. V lost 5 bases and J lost 2, with 19 bases in between. The CDR3 loop spans 16 amino acids. The CDR3 region is CSVSQGVRTGNQPQHF. The DNA for the CDR3 is TGCAGCGTTTCGCAGGGAGTACGAACGGGCAATCAGCCCCAGCATTTT.

The chain couples TRBV28 to TRBJ1-5, with D maybe TRBD1 (6 bases). V lost 4 bases, J lost 1 base, and 14 bases lay in between. CDR1 MDHEN and CDR2 SYDVKM come from the germline V gene. The CDR3 extends over 16 amino acids. The chain's CDR3 is CASSSPGGASNQPQHF. In DNA form, the CDR3 reads TGTGCCAGCAGTTCCCCCGGGGGGGCGAGCAATCAGCCCCAGCATTTT.

For the CDR3, the DNA is TGTGCCAGCAGTTTCCCCGGACAGGGAAAGAATGAAAAACTGTTTTTT. Its translation: CASSFPGQGKNEKLFF. The V call is TRBV28, the J call TRBJ1-4; TRBD1 agrees at 8 bases. V gave up 3 bases and J gave up 5 bases; unmatched junction bases: 8. The CDR3 has 16 residues. Germline V lookup: CDR1 MDHEN, CDR2 SYDVKM. Looking up the rest from reference TRBV28 and TRBJ1-4 gives the full variable domain: DVKVTQSSRYLVKRTGEKVFLECVQDMDHENMFWYRQDPGLGLRLIYFSYDVKMKEKGDIPEGYSVSREKKERFSLILESASTNQTSMYLCASSFPGQGKNEKLFFGSGTQLSVL.

The chain joins TRBV6-6 to TRBJ1-6; 7 positions match TRBD1. The CDR3 spans 13 residues. Germline lookup yields CDR1 MNHNY and CDR2 SVGAGI (reference sequence). V was pared by 7 bases and J by 8 bases, with 5 bases of the junction left unmatched. CDR3 sequence: CASTARGDSPLHF. The CDR3 DNA reads as TGTGCCAGCACCGCCAGGGGGGATTCACCCCTCCACTTT.

Of note for this clone: Other nucleotide sequences in the sample specify the same CDR3. The chain carries TRBV6-1 and TRBJ1-2; perhaps TRBD1 as D (5 bases). The V end was cut by 3 bases, the J end by 5 bases, with 10 bases between. Germline V gene sequence: CDR1 MNHNS, CDR2 SASEGT. CDR3 length: 13 residues. CDR3 sequence reads: CASSEGREYGYTF. CDR3 in DNA: TGTGCCAGCAGTGAGGGACGGGAGTATGGCTACACCTTC.

V usage is TRBV25-1 and J usage is TRBJ1-5; no firm D call. The germline V and J ends were trimmed by 6 bases and 2 bases, with 11 bases remaining between them. Per germline, CDR1 MGHDK and CDR2 SYGVNS. There are 14 residues in the CDR3. The CDR3 DNA reads TGTGCCAGCAGCCCCCTAGCAGGCAATCAGCCCCAGCATTTT. Encoded protein: CASSPLAGNQPQHF. Full variable domain (missing parts from reference TRBV25-1 and TRBJ1-5): EADIYQTPRYLVIGTGKKITLECSQTMGHDKMYWYQQDPGMELHLIHYSYGVNSTEKGDLSSESTVSRIRTEHFPLTLESARPSHTSQYLCASSPLAGNQPQHFGDGTRLSIL.

The chain has TRBV11-2 and TRBJ2-1; D call uncertain. Trimming left V 2 bases short and J 4 bases short, with 12 bases between. In germline, CDR1 is SGHAT, CDR2 FQNNGV. The CDR3 is made up of 15 amino acids. The CDR3: CASSLRATSYNEQFF. The CDR3 DNA reads as TGTGCCAGCAGCTTACGGGCAACCTCATACAATGAGCAGTTCTTC. Based on the CDR3 plus reference TRBV11-2 and TRBJ2-1, the full variable domain is EAGVAQSPRYKIIEKRQSVAFWCNPISGHATLYWYQQILGQGPKLLIQFQNNGVVDDSQLPKDRFSAERLKGVDSTLKIQPAKLEDSAVYLCASSLRATSYNEQFFGPGTRLTVL.

About this clone itself: The same CDR3 can be traced to other DNA sequences in this sample. The chain joins TRBV30 to TRBJ1-1, with 9 positions matching TRBD1. This CDR3 has 13 residues. Germline assignment: CDR1 GTSNPN and CDR2 SVGIG (reference sequence). With V trimmed by 3 bases and J by 3 bases, 2 bases remained unmatched. The CDR3: CAWRGQGDTEAFF. CDR3 DNA sequence: TGTGCCTGGAGGGGACAGGGCGACACTGAAGCTTTCTTT.

The genes are TRBV7-9 and TRBJ1-4, with TRBD1 identical over 12 bases. CDR3 length: 15 amino acids. The V gene's germline CDR1 is SEHNR and CDR2 FQNEAQ (reference sequence). Trimming removed 3 bases from V and 8 bases from J; junction bases left unmatched: 4. The DNA for the CDR3 is TGTGCCAGCAGCTTTACCGGGACAGGGGGCGAAAAACTGTTTTTT. Protein sequence: CASSFTGTGGEKLFF.

The gene calls are TRBV2 and TRBJ2-7; D tentatively reads TRBD1 or TRBD2 (6 bases each). The CDR3 runs to 14 residues. Trimming left V 6 bases short and J 0 bases short, with 12 bases between. The germline CDR1 and CDR2 sequences are SNHLY and FYNNEI. The DNA for the CDR3 is TGTGCCAGCAGGGGGGGCGGGGCCTCCTACGAGCAGTACTTC. Protein sequence: CASRGGGASYEQYF.

This chain connects TRBV27 to TRBJ2-7; TRBD2 matches at 11 bases. The CDR3 consists of 13 residues. Germline CDR1 reads MNHEY; CDR2 reads SMNVEV (reference sequence). Unmatched junction bases numbered 2, after V lost 4 bases and J lost 6 bases. Here the CDR3 reads CASSSLAGGEQYF. The CDR3 nucleotides read TGTGCCAGCAGTTCCCTAGCGGGAGGCGAGCAGTACTTC.

The CDR3 loop reads CASSLAGYWADTQYF. CDR3 bases: TGTGCCAGCAGCTTGGCGGGGTATTGGGCAGATACGCAGTATTTT. This chain joins TRBV5-4 and TRBJ2-3, with D perhaps TRBD2 (5 bases). The CDR3 loop spans 15 amino acids. The V gene lost 0 bases and the J gene lost 4 bases, with 12 bases spanning the gap. The germline V gene has CDR1 SGHNT and CDR2 YYREEE (reference sequence).

This chain uses TRBV14 with TRBJ2-1; 12 bases line up with TRBD2. With V trimmed by 3 bases and J by 1 base, 4 bases remained unmatched. Germline V gene sequence: CDR1 SGHDN, CDR2 FVKESK. The CDR3 has 17 amino acids. The CDR3: CASSHRLAGVSYNEQFF. CDR3 coding DNA: TGTGCCAGCAGCCACCGACTAGCGGGAGTTTCCTACAATGAGCAGTTCTTC.